The sequence of this T cell receptor (beta chain) was determined in a study of blood T cell repertoires in COVID-19. Overall study: PBMCs, B-cell-depleted T cells, or T cells were the source of the cDNA or gDNA that made up the material.

Germline V gene lookup returns CDR1 SGHVS and CDR2 FNYEAQ. The CDR3 loop spans 15 amino acids. The J segment lost 3 bases and the V segment lost 5 bases, leaving 8 bases of the junction unmatched. The assay was immunoSEQ multiplex PCR, and TCRdb's table has in-frame clones only and misses some. The sample contains roughly 290,000 clones, about 89% of which appear only once. The chain employs TRBV7-6 and TRBJ2-5; the match to TRBD1 covers 8 bases. This clonotype was obtained from a man aged 25 to 40 with acute or convalescent COVID-19. Input material: peripheral blood. The CDR3: CASSPTTDREETQYF. The CDR3 bases are TGTGCCAGCAGCCCAACTACGGACAGGGAAGAGACCCAGTACTTC.